A selection of T cell receptor beta chains follows, all from one sample in a study of cytomegalovirus exposure and HLA in healthy donors. Assay used: immunoSEQ multiplex PCR; TCRdb lists only in-frame clones, some missing. The sample lists 71,000 or so clones; roughly 95% were seen once. Specimen: PBMCs. These receptor sequences come from a woman younger than 30 in good health and CMV-seropositive. Each CDR3 is given without its conserved first and last residue. Only some rows state a clone size, as once, few, many or a class for expanded clones.

clone_size j_call v_call cdr3_aa
- TRBJ1-1 TRBV11-3 ASSLGVGETEAF
- TRBJ2-1 TRBV27 ASSITIGGGNEQF
- TRBJ2-1 TRBV4-3 ASSQDLAGGQYNEQF
- TRBJ2-2 TRBV10-1 ASSVNQGNTGELF
- TRBJ2-3 TRBV30 AWIPLRGPHTDTQY
- TRBJ2-1 TRBV27 ASSPVNGGLSYNEQF
- TRBJ2-7 TRBV7-6 ASSLAGFGGEQY
- TRBJ2-2 TRBV4-2 ASSQVTSGRNAGELF
- TRBJ2-1 TRBV14 ASSQEYTGSEQF
- TRBJ1-1 TRBV19 ASSIRTWNTEAF
- TRBJ2-7 TRBV5-8 ASSLQGNIYEQY
- TRBJ2-5 TRBV7-2 ASSFVAGWQETQY
- TRBJ2-5 TRBV5-1 ASSLAGTSGRMLQETQY
- TRBJ1-5 TRBV28 AVTGQGSNQPQH
- TRBJ2-7 TRBV11-2 ASSFSGVYYEQY
once TRBJ1-2 TRBV28 ARSPKDRQGYGYT
- TRBJ1-1 TRBV7-6 ASIGQLNTEAF